This entry lists 5 T cell receptor beta chains sequenced from one sample in a study of glioma-infiltrating T cells. Using RNA template, CDR3s of TCR alpha and beta were amplified with iRepertoire arm-PCR. In TCRdb, the multiplex PCR reads were re-called with MiXCR into one record per CDR3 protein. Of about 180,000 distinct CDR3 sequences in the sample, about 47% were seen once. The specimen was glioma tissue, nonneoplastic brain tissue, or PBMCs (not recorded which). The source of these receptors is a human donor with low-grade glioma or glioblastoma, undergoing nonglioma brain surgery, or in good health (not recorded which).

Concerning this clonotype: A much larger clonotype is one base distant, so this may be a read error. V usage is TRBV24-1 and J usage is TRBJ2-3; the D is unclear. Trimming pared 5 bases from V and 6 bases from J, leaving 8 bases between. The CDR3 has 12 residues. The germline V gene encodes CDR1 KGHDR and CDR2 SFDVKD. The CDR3 loop is CATSVYWDTQYF. CDR3 nucleotide sequence: TGTGCCACCAGTGTATATTGGGATACGCAGTATTTT.

With regard to this clonotype: A much larger clone is a single base away; this may be a read error. The CDR3 sequence: CSAPELQLAENIQYF. The CDR3 coding sequence is TGCAGTGCACCTGAATTACAGCTAGCCGAAAACATTCAGTACTTC. The rearrangement uses TRBV20-1 and TRBJ2-4; D is perhaps TRBD2 (5 bases). Germline CDR1 reads DFQATT; CDR2 reads SNEGSKA (reference sequence). CDR3 length equals 15 residues.

Note on this clonotype: This clone may be a read error of a much larger clone one base away. The chain uses TRBV28 and TRBJ1-1; TRBD1 is a possible D gene (5 bases). Germline loops: CDR1 MDHEN, CDR2 SYDVKM. The CDR3 is 15 residues long. The V end lost 3 bases, the J end lost 0 bases, and 11 bases lay between the germline ends. This chain's CDR3 is CASSLHQGMNTEAFF. The CDR3, as DNA: TGTGCCAGCAGTTTGCATCAGGGTATGAACACTGAAGCTTTCTTT.

This clonotype was seen repeatedly, ten times or more. The V gene is TRBV28, the J gene TRBJ1-3; D might be TRBD1 (5 bases). The CDR3 extends over 17 amino acids. From germline, CDR1 is MDHEN and CDR2 SYDVKM. Trimming shortened V by 4 bases and J by 5 bases, and 21 bases separated the two germline ends. CDR3 nucleotide sequence: TGTGCCAGCAGTTCACCCAACCCCGGGGGGGGTCGAAACACCATATATTTT. It yields the protein CASSSPNPGGGRNTIYF.

With respect to this clonotype: A much larger clone is a single base away; this may be a read error. The chain combines TRBV3-1 with TRBJ2-3; 7 bases align to TRBD2. Trimming removed 5 bases from V and 4 bases from J; junction bases left unmatched: 9. Germline CDR1 is LGHDT and CDR2 is YNNKEL (reference sequence). The CDR3 length is 15 residues. CDR3 amino acids: CASSSSGLSADTQYF. For the CDR3, the DNA is TGTGCCAGCAGCAGTAGCGGGCTATCGGCAGATACGCAGTATTTT.